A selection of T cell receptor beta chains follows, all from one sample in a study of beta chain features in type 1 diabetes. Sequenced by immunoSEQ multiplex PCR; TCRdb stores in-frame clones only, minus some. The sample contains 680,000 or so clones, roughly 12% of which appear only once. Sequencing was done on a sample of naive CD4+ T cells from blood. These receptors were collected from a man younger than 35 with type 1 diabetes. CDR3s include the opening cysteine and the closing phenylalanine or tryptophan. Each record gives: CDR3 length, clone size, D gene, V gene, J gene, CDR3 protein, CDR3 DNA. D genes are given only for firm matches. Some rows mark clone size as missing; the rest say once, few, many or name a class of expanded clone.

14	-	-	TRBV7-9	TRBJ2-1	CASSLGTGVNEQFF	TGTGCCAGCAGCTTAGGGACGGGGGTCAATGAGCAGTTCTTC
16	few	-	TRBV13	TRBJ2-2	CASSLSGQGSAGELFF	TGTGCCAGCAGCTTAAGCGGGCAGGGCTCCGCCGGGGAGCTGTTTTTT
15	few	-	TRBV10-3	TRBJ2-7	CAISDPGGELYEQYF	TGTGCCATCAGCGACCCTGGCGGGGAGCTCTACGAGCAGTACTTC
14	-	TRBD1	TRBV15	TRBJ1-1	CATSGQGAVTEAFF	TGTGCCACCAGCGGACAGGGGGCGGTCACTGAAGCTTTCTTT
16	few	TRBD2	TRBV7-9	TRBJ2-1	CASSLRASGGYNEQFF	TGTGCCAGCAGCTTAAGGGCTAGCGGGGGGTACAATGAGCAGTTCTTC
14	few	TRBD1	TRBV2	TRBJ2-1	CASSGQGPGNEQFF	TGTGCCAGCAGTGGACAGGGGCCGGGCAATGAGCAGTTCTTC
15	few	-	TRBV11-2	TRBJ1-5	CASSLTGASNQPQHF	TGTGCCAGCAGCCTAACGGGGGCCAGTAATCAGCCCCAGCATTTT
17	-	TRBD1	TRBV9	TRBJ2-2	CASSSKIVDRDTGELFF	TGTGCCAGCAGCTCTAAGATTGTGGACAGGGACACCGGGGAGCTGTTTTTT
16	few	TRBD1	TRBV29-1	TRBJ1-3	CSENGDRGFSGNTIYF	TGCAGCGAAAACGGGGACAGGGGGTTCTCTGGAAACACCATATATTTT
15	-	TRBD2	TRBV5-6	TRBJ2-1	CASSPLAGAYNEQFF	TGTGCCAGCAGCCCCCTAGCGGGGGCCTACAATGAGCAGTTCTTC
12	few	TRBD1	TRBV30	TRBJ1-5	CAWKDRDQPQHF	TGTGCCTGGAAGGACAGGGATCAGCCCCAGCATTTT
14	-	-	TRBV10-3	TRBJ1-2	CAISTQGVVSGYTF	TGTGCCATCAGCACACAGGGTGTTGTAAGTGGCTACACCTTC
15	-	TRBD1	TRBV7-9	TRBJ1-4	CASSTTGKSLEKLFF	TGTGCCAGCAGCACGACAGGGAAATCACTTGAAAAACTGTTTTTT
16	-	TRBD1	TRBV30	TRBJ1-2	CAWSPPWGQGFRSYTF	TGTGCCTGGAGTCCTCCGTGGGGACAGGGGTTTAGAAGCTACACCTTC
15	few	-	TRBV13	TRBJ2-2	CASSFSRGFGGELFF	TGTGCCAGCAGCTTTAGCAGGGGCTTTGGCGGGGAGCTGTTTTTT
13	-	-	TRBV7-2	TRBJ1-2	CASSLSGAPGYTF	TGTGCCAGCAGCTTATCAGGGGCCCCCGGCTACACCTTC
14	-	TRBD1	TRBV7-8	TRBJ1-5	CASGTGGSNQPQHF	TGTGCCAGCGGAACAGGGGGGAGCAATCAGCCCCAGCATTTT
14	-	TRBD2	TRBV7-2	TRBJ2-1	CASSFLAGNNEQFF	TGTGCCAGCAGCTTCCTAGCGGGGAACAATGAGCAGTTCTTC
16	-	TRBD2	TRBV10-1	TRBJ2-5	CASSESRGKRQETQYF	TGCGCCAGCAGTGAGTCGCGGGGGAAACGCCAAGAGACCCAGTACTTC
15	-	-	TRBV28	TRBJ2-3	CASRPRRTSTDTQYF	TGTGCCAGCCGACCGCGGAGAACTAGCACAGATACGCAGTATTTT
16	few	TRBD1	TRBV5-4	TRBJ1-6	CASSLAVDRGNSPLHF	TGTGCCAGCAGCTTGGCCGTGGACAGGGGTAATTCACCCCTCCACTTT
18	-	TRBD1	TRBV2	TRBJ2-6	CASSEGTGTFSGANVLTF	TGTGCCAGCAGTGAGGGGACAGGGACGTTCTCTGGGGCCAACGTCCTGACTTTC
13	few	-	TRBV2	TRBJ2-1	CASSENSRGEQFF	TGTGCCAGCAGTGAAAATAGTCGTGGTGAGCAGTTCTTC
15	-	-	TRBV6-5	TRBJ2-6	CASSLTDSGANVLTF	TGTGCCAGCAGCCTGACGGACTCTGGGGCCAACGTCCTGACTTTC
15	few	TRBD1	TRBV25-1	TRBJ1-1	CASSATGTGGIEAFF	TGTGCCAGCAGTGCGACCGGGACAGGGGGAATTGAAGCTTTCTTT
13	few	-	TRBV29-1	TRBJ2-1	CSVDTQLSNEQFF	TGCAGCGTTGATACTCAGCTTTCCAATGAGCAGTTCTTC
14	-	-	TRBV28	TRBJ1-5	CAVPGAEGNQPQHF	TGTGCCGTACCAGGGGCAGAGGGCAATCAGCCCCAGCATTTT
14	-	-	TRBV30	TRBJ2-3	CAWSSGLITDTQYF	TGTGCCTGGAGCTCGGGACTGATCACAGATACGCAGTATTTT
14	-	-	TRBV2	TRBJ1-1	CATGEGVQNTEAFF	TGTGCCACCGGGGAGGGGGTACAGAACACTGAAGCTTTCTTT